This T cell receptor beta chain was sequenced during a study of cytomegalovirus exposure and HLA in healthy donors. In regard to this clone: What it binds is unknown.

PCR employed 60 Vbeta and 13 Jbeta primers. Clones were sequenced by immunoSEQ multiplex PCR, and TCRdb holds only the in-frame ones, with some missing. The repertoire holds some 150,000 clones, approximately 82% seen once, with 1.5% to 2.5% in the top ten. Points from the study as a whole: Under in vitro conditions, a few CMV-associated chains were confirmed as specific for CMV antigens. Productive status was seen about 87% or about 30% of the time for most TCR beta V segments in an earlier analysis. V segments that were indistinguishable, TRBV6-2 and TRBV6-3 among them, were omitted from analysis. Solely CMV serostatus was available to characterize immune exposure.

The CDR3 consists of 15 residues. V shed 4 bases, J shed 7 bases, and the junction held 10 bases outside the gene matches. Germline-derived CDR1 and CDR2 are SGHDN and FVKESK. This rearrangement joins TRBV14 to TRBJ2-5; 9 bases are shared with TRBD2. Sequencing used PBMCs. The TCR comes from a woman aged 35 to 49 in good health and CMV-seronegative. The CDR3 sequence is CASSPRTSVLMTQYF. In nucleotides, the CDR3 is TGTGCCAGCAGCCCCAGGACTAGCGTTTTGATGACCCAGTACTTC. The full variable domain, rest sourced from reference TRBV14 and TRBJ2-5, is EAGVTQFPSHSVIEKGQTVTLRCDPISGHDNLYWYRRVMGKEIKFLLHFVKESKQDESGMPNNRFLAERTGGTYSTLKVQPAELEDSGVYFCASSPRTSVLMTQYFGPGTRLLVL.